The next 30 T cell receptor beta chains were all read from a single sample in a study of PD-L1 blockade in urothelial cancer. Profiling relied on immunoSEQ multiplex PCR, and the TCRdb table lists in-frame clones only, not all of them. The profile shows roughly 56,000 clones, 85% to 90% of them singletons. Specified time point: pretreatment peripheral blood. The sample here was PBMCs, taken around atezolizumab (anti-PD-L1) treatment. The receptor set was obtained from a man in his fifties or sixties with urothelial cancer.

The CDR3 protein is CASSLGGQNTEAFF. CDR3 coding DNA: TGCGCCAGCAGCTTGGGAGGCCAGAACACTGAAGCTTTCTTT. This chain connects TRBV5-1 to TRBJ1-1; no definite D call. CDR1 is SGHRS and CDR2 is YFSETQ in the germline V gene. V shed 0 bases and J shed 1 base, with 7 bases lying between them. This CDR3 is 14 amino acids long.

V gene TRBV10-3 combines with J gene TRBJ1-1; D remains ambiguous. V lost 1 base and J lost 0, with 12 bases in between. This CDR3 region has 16 residues. The germline V gene encodes CDR1 ENHRY and CDR2 SYGVKD. CDR3 region: CAISELAGILNTEAFF. The CDR3 nucleotides read TGTGCCATCAGTGAGTTAGCGGGAATACTGAACACTGAAGCTTTCTTT.

The chain joins TRBV7-9 to TRBJ1-4; D is perhaps TRBD1 (5 bases). The CDR3 covers 14 residues. The V gene lost 6 bases and the J gene lost 0 bases, with 8 bases spanning the gap. In germline, CDR1 is SEHNR, CDR2 FQNEAQ (reference sequence). CDR3 protein: CASSTGATNEKLFF. CDR3 coding DNA: TGTGCCAGCAGTACGGGGGCAACTAATGAAAAACTGTTTTTT.

V is TRBV28 and J is TRBJ1-2; D might be TRBD1 (5 bases). Germline CDR1 and CDR2: MDHEN and SYDVKM. Trimming cost V 4 bases and J 10 bases, with 10 bases left between them. The CDR3 has 11 residues. The CDR3: CASSSQVVYTF. In nucleotides, the CDR3 is TGTGCCAGCAGTTCACAGGTTGTCTACACCTTC.

The chain recombines TRBV5-6 with TRBJ2-7; TRBD2 matches 11 bases. The length of the CDR3 is 16 residues. Trimming took 0 bases from V and 7 from J; bases not matched to a gene: 9. CDR1 is SGHDT and CDR2 is YYEEEE in the germline V gene. For the CDR3, the DNA is TGTGCCAGCAGCTTGGTCGTTAGCGGGAGGGGAAGAGAGCAGTACTTC. It codes for CASSLVVSGRGREQYF.

The chain combines TRBV6-1 with TRBJ2-7; D gene ambiguous. Trimming cost V 4 bases and J 2 bases, with 9 bases left between them. There are 13 residues in the CDR3. CDR1 and CDR2 (germline): MNHNS, SASEGT. CDR3 sequence: CASSVWPTYEQYF. The CDR3 nucleotides are TGTGCCAGCAGTGTTTGGCCAACCTACGAGCAGTACTTC.

This chain links TRBV10-3 with TRBJ2-1, with 10 bases that match TRBD1. Germline V gives CDR1 ENHRY, CDR2 SYGVKD. Trimming at V came to 0 bases and at J to 0 bases, leaving 2 bases not matched to a gene. The CDR3 is made up of 17 amino acids. CDR3 bases: TGTGCCATCAGTGAGTCGACAGGGGGCCTCTCCTACAATGAGCAGTTCTTC. This codes for CAISESTGGLSYNEQFF.

V is TRBV15 and J is TRBJ2-5; 8 bases fit TRBD1. Germline V lookup: CDR1 LNHNV, CDR2 YYDKDF (reference sequence). V was pared by 1 base and J by 1 base, with 2 bases of the junction left unmatched. The CDR3 runs 15 residues. CDR3 DNA sequence: TGTGCCACCAGCAGAGCTGGGACAGGCCAAGAGACCCAGTACTTC. Translating gives CATSRAGTGQETQYF.

V usage is TRBV2 and J usage is TRBJ1-2, with a possible D match to TRBD1 (5 bases). Germline V lookup: CDR1 SNHLY, CDR2 FYNNEI. This CDR3 region has 13 residues. The V and J ends lost 8 bases and 5 bases respectively, with 15 bases between them. The CDR3 protein is CASVGGWGYGYTF. CDR3 in DNA: TGTGCCAGCGTGGGGGGATGGGGGTATGGCTACACCTTC.

In its sample, this clone was seen once. The chain is built from TRBV5-1 and TRBJ2-5; 8 nucleotides line up with TRBD2. With V trimmed by 0 bases and J by 3 bases, 4 bases remained unmatched. CDR1 is SGHRS and CDR2 is YFSETQ in the germline V gene. The CDR3 loop spans 15 amino acids. DNA for the CDR3: TGCGCCAGCAGCTTGGCAGCGGGAGTCGAAGAGACCCAGTACTTC. It codes for CASSLAAGVEETQYF. Drawing the rest from reference TRBV5-1 and TRBJ2-5, the complete variable domain is KAGVTQTPRYLIKTRGQQVTLSCSPISGHRSVSWYQQTPGQGLQFLFEYFSETQRNKGNFPGRFSGRQFSNSRSEMNVSTLELGDSALYLCASSLAAGVEETQYFGPGTRLLVL.

The chain joins TRBV5-6 to TRBJ1-3; D ambiguous. CDR1 SGHDT and CDR2 YYEEEE come from the germline V gene. V was pared by 2 bases and J by 1 base, with 10 bases between. This CDR3 is built from 15 residues. CDR3 loop: CASSFAGGSGNTIYF. The CDR3 coding sequence is TGTGCCAGCAGCTTTGCCGGAGGGTCTGGAAACACCATATATTTT.

This chain connects TRBV5-1 to TRBJ2-1; TRBD2 agrees at 9 bases. CDR1 is SGHRS, CDR2 YFSETQ, per germline. V lost 4 bases, J lost 9 bases, and 14 bases stayed unmatched. The CDR3 length is 16 residues. CDR3 protein: CASSQLLAGGGGEQFF. The DNA of the CDR3 is TGCGCCAGCAGCCAATTACTAGCGGGCGGCGGAGGTGAGCAGTTCTTC.

This clone was counted between two and nine times. The chain links TRBV2 to TRBJ1-3; 7 bases align to TRBD1. The V segment lost 8 bases and the J segment 2 bases; nucleotides outside the gene matches: 6. Germline V gene lookup returns CDR1 SNHLY and CDR2 FYNNEI. The CDR3 spans 14 residues. The CDR3 here is CASQQGSPGNTIYF. CDR3 sequence (DNA): TGTGCCAGCCAACAGGGGAGTCCTGGAAACACCATATATTTT. The variable domain in full, with the rest retrieved from reference TRBV2 and TRBJ1-3, is EPEVTQTPSHQVTQMGQEVILRCVPISNHLYFYWYRQILGQKVEFLVSFYNNEISEKSEIFDDQFSVERPDGSNFTLKIRSTKLEDSAMYFCASQQGSPGNTIYFGEGSWLTVV.

The rearrangement uses TRBV5-6 and TRBJ2-7, with D tentatively TRBD2 (6 bases). Trimming took off 2 bases at V and 3 bases at J, with 15 bases between the two ends. CDR3 length equals 15 residues. Germline CDR1 is SGHDT and CDR2 is YYEEEE. The CDR3 region is CASSLTGGKFYEQYF. The CDR3 DNA sequence: TGTGCCAGCAGCTTAACTGGGGGGAAATTCTACGAGCAGTACTTC. The whole variable domain, remainder taken from reference TRBV5-6 and TRBJ2-7, is DAGVTQSPTHLIKTRGQQVTLRCSPKSGHDTVSWYQQALGQGPQFIFQYYEEEERQRGNFPDRFSGHQFPNYSSELNVNALLLGDSALYLCASSLTGGKFYEQYFGPGTRLTVT.

The chain combines TRBV7-9 with TRBJ1-4; D unresolved. Trimming cost V 7 bases and J 12 bases, with 21 bases left between them. CDR1 and CDR2 from the germline V gene are SEHNR and FQNEAQ (reference sequence). The CDR3 is 14 amino acids. CDR3 nucleotide sequence: TGTGCCAGCAACTCCGGACTACTAGTGGAGGAACTGTTTTTT. The encoded protein is CASNSGLLVEELFF.

The gene calls are TRBV25-1 and TRBJ2-2; weak D call: TRBD1 (5 bases). CDR3 length: 16 amino acids. V lost 3 bases and J lost 0, with 11 bases in between. The V gene's germline CDR1 is MGHDK and CDR2 SYGVNS. The CDR3 coding sequence is TGTGCCAGCAGTGAGTCTTGGGGCTCGAACACCGGGGAGCTGTTTTTT. It encodes CASSESWGSNTGELFF.

The chain joins TRBV12-5 to TRBJ2-1; TRBD1 matches at 8 bases. V trimming: 5 bases; J trimming: 9 bases; junction bases outside the gene matches: 12. Germline V lookup: CDR1 LGHNT, CDR2 FRNRAP. The CDR3 runs to 15 residues. In DNA, the CDR3 is TGTGCTAGTGGTACCTCAGGGGGCTCAGTTAGTGAGCAGTTCTTC. Translating it yields CASGTSGGSVSEQFF. The full variable domain, rest sourced from reference TRBV12-5 and TRBJ2-1, is DARVTQTPRHKVTEMGQEVTMRCQPILGHNTVFWYRQTMMQGLELLAYFRNRAPLDDSGMPKDRFSAEMPDATLATLKIQPSEPRDSAVYFCASGTSGGSVSEQFFGPGTRLTVL.

The rearrangement uses TRBV11-2 and TRBJ2-7, with TRBD1 identical over 7 bases. Germline CDR1 is SGHAT and CDR2 is FQNNGV. The CDR3 is made up of 15 amino acids. Unmatched junction bases numbered 7, after V lost 4 bases and J lost 1 base. CDR3 amino acids: CASSSRQGNSYEQYF. The CDR3 nucleotides are TGTGCCAGCAGCTCCCGACAGGGTAATTCCTACGAGCAGTACTTC.

The chain carries TRBV5-1 and TRBJ2-1, with D perhaps assigned TRBD1 or TRBD2 (7 bases each). CDR3 length equals 15 residues. Looked up from germline, CDR1 is SGHRS and CDR2 is YFSETQ. V shed 4 bases and J shed 4 bases, with 15 bases lying between them. In nucleotides, the CDR3 is TGCGCCAGCAGCCTGGGAGGGACAGAGTACAATGAGCAGTTCTTC. As protein: CASSLGGTEYNEQFF.

This chain links TRBV25-1 with TRBJ2-1; D is perhaps TRBD2 (6 bases). Germline CDR1 MGHDK, CDR2 SYGVNS. The CDR3 extends over 12 amino acids. Trimming left V 6 bases short and J 9 bases short, with 12 bases between. The CDR3 region is CASRSPLAEQFF. The CDR3 DNA is TGTGCCAGCAGATCCCCACTAGCTGAGCAGTTCTTC.

This chain joins TRBV28 and TRBJ2-3, with 13 nucleotides matching TRBD2. The V and J ends lost 6 bases and 6 bases, in that order; junction bases with no gene match: 3. Germline V gene lookup returns CDR1 MDHEN and CDR2 SYDVKM. This CDR3 has 14 residues. The CDR3 sequence is CASRLAGGGDTQYF. In DNA, the CDR3 is TGTGCCAGCAGACTAGCGGGAGGGGGGGATACGCAGTATTTT.

The chain combines TRBV9 with TRBJ2-3; no reliable D call. With 0 bases removed from V and 3 bases from J, the gap between germline ends came to 11 bases. This CDR3 has 15 residues. Germline CDR1 and CDR2: SGDLS and YYNGEE. CDR3 coding DNA: TGTGCCAGCAGCGTAGCATATTCTCAGACAGATACGCAGTATTTT. It is translated as CASSVAYSQTDTQYF.

V usage is TRBV11-3 and J usage is TRBJ2-1; 8 positions agree with TRBD2. The CDR3 totals 15 residues. V lost 5 bases, J lost 6 bases, and 9 bases stayed unmatched. The germline gives CDR1 SGHNT, CDR2 YENEEA. The CDR3 DNA is TGTGCCAGCAGCCTAACTAGCGGAGGTTTCAATGAGCAGTTCTTC. This sequence encodes CASSLTSGGFNEQFF.

The rearrangement joins TRBV5-1 to TRBJ2-7, with TRBD2 matching over 7 bases. Trimming at V came to 1 base and at J to 3 bases, leaving 7 bases not matched to a gene. Looked up from germline, CDR1 is SGHRS and CDR2 is YFSETQ. CDR3 length: 15 amino acids. The CDR3 nucleotides read TGCGCCAGCAGCTTGCGTCCTGCGGGGGACTACGAGCAGTACTTC. It specifies CASSLRPAGDYEQYF.

The table lists this clone with a count of one. This chain uses TRBV29-1 with TRBJ2-6; TRBD1 matches at 9 bases. Per germline, CDR1 SQVTM and CDR2 ANQGSEA. J lost 0 bases, V lost 3 bases, and 9 bases had no gene match. The CDR3 has 18 residues. CDR3 residues: CSVDGGTGSLSGANVLTF. The CDR3 nucleotides are TGCAGCGTTGATGGGGGGACAGGGTCCCTCTCTGGGGCCAACGTCCTGACTTTC.

Here the CDR3 DNA reads TGTGCCAGCAGTACAACGACAACTTCTTCACCCCAGCATTTT. It yields the protein CASSTTTTSSPQHF. The chain carries TRBV6-5 and TRBJ1-5; no reliable D call. Germline V gives CDR1 MNHEY, CDR2 SVGAGI. This CDR3 is 14 amino acids long. V was clipped by 5 bases and J by 10 bases, with 18 bases between them.

V usage is TRBV10-3 and J usage is TRBJ1-5, with TRBD1 identical over 8 bases. Germline trimming cut 6 bases from V and 6 bases from J; bases unmatched to any gene: 4. Germline assignment: CDR1 ENHRY and CDR2 SYGVKD. The CDR3 loop spans 13 amino acids. CDR3 DNA: TGTGCCATCAGGACAGGGGTGGGTCAGCCCCAGCATTTT. As protein: CAIRTGVGQPQHF.

A few counts support this clone. The chain is built from TRBV2 and TRBJ1-3; possible D gene TRBD1, 5 bases. The V and J ends lost 2 bases and 2 bases respectively, with 13 bases between them. Germline CDR1 and CDR2: SNHLY and FYNNEI. This CDR3 has 16 residues. Here the CDR3 reads CASSENGRAAGNTIYF. The CDR3 coding sequence is TGTGCCAGCAGTGAAAACGGCAGGGCGGCTGGAAACACCATATATTTT.

A note on this clone: A junction end diverges from the germline sequence, so it may reflect a read error. This chain uses TRBV7-7 with TRBJ2-7; TRBD1 matches 10 bases. CDR1 and CDR2 (germline): SSHAT, FNYEAQ (reference sequence). The CDR3 contains 16 residues. This CDR3 is CASSLMGTGVPCEQYF. The DNA of the CDR3 is TGTGCTAGCAGCTTGATGGGGACAGGGGTGCCCTGCGAGCAGTACTTC.

The chain employs TRBV5-1 and TRBJ2-7, with 10 bases that match TRBD1. This CDR3 is built from 15 residues. From germline, CDR1 is SGHRS and CDR2 YFSETQ. The ends lost 3 bases at V and 6 bases at J; junction bases unmatched: 9. The CDR3 is CASSSPGQGISEQYF. In DNA, the CDR3 is TGCGCCAGCAGCTCCCCGGGACAGGGGATTTCCGAGCAGTACTTC. The variable domain in full, with the rest retrieved from reference TRBV5-1 and TRBJ2-7, is KAGVTQTPRYLIKTRGQQVTLSCSPISGHRSVSWYQQTPGQGLQFLFEYFSETQRNKGNFPGRFSGRQFSNSRSEMNVSTLELGDSALYLCASSSPGQGISEQYFGPGTRLTVT.